The T cell receptor (beta chain) described here comes from a study of cytomegalovirus exposure and HLA in healthy donors. The PCR was carried out with 60 Vbeta primers and 13 Jbeta primers. Only in-frame clones appear in the TCRdb table, and some are missing; sequencing was by immunoSEQ multiplex PCR. Recorded for this sample: approximately 79,000 clones. The CDR3 contains 15 residues. The germline V gene encodes CDR1 SGHVS and CDR2 FNYEAQ. V dropped 5 bases and J dropped 4; count of bases not matched to a gene: 8. Sequenced sample: PBMCs. This rearrangement joins TRBV7-6 to TRBJ2-3; 8 bases align to TRBD2. The TCR sequence derives from a boy aged 10-17 years in good health and CMV-seronegative. The CDR3 bases are TGTGCCAGCAGCCCCCGGGGGGGCCGGGCAGATACGCAGTATTTT. Its protein product is CASSPRGGRADTQYF.